This is a list of T cell receptor beta chains from one sample in a study of blood T cell repertoires in COVID-19. Repertoires were generated with immunoSEQ multiplex PCR, while TCRdb's copy carries only in-frame clones and drops some. Here the sample spans under 200,000 clones, 80% to 95% being singletons. The sample consisted of peripheral blood. The receptor set was obtained from a man aged 45-65 years with acute or convalescent COVID-19. CDR3s include the opening cysteine and the closing phenylalanine or tryptophan. The D gene is left open where the match is weak. Size tells how often a clone was seen (once, few, many) or the class of an expanded clone, and some rows leave it out.

j_call: TRBJ2-5
d_call: -
v_call: TRBV5-1
clone_size: few
cdr3_aa: CASSLGAPGETQYF
cdr3_nt: TGCGCCAGCAGCTTGGGGGCTCCTGGGGAGACCCAGTACTTC

j_call: TRBJ2-6
d_call: TRBD1
v_call: TRBV7-3
clone_size: once
cdr3_aa: CASSLGQGISGANVLTF
cdr3_nt: TGTGCCAGCAGCTTAGGACAGGGGATCTCTGGGGCCAACGTCCTGACTTTC

j_call: TRBJ1-2
d_call: -
v_call: TRBV5-1
clone_size: -
cdr3_aa: CASSQTGYYGYTF
cdr3_nt: TGCGCCAGCAGCCAGACAGGTTACTATGGCTACACCTTC

j_call: TRBJ2-4
d_call: TRBD1
v_call: TRBV10-3
clone_size: -
cdr3_aa: CAISEAAGRQGNIQYF
cdr3_nt: TGTGCCATCAGTGAGGCCGCTGGGAGACAGGGGAACATTCAGTACTTC

j_call: TRBJ1-5
d_call: -
v_call: TRBV6-1
clone_size: -
cdr3_aa: CASSEWSTESNQPQHF
cdr3_nt: TGTGCCAGCAGTGAGTGGAGCACCGAGAGCAATCAGCCCCAGCATTTT

j_call: TRBJ2-7
d_call: TRBD2
v_call: TRBV30
clone_size: -
cdr3_aa: CAWSSGTYEQYF
cdr3_nt: TGTGCCTGGTCTAGCGGGACCTACGAGCAGTACTTC

j_call: TRBJ1-6
d_call: -
v_call: TRBV28
clone_size: -
cdr3_aa: CASSPSLLGDSPLHF
cdr3_nt: TGTGCCAGCAGTCCGTCACTGTTAGGAGATTCACCCCTCCACTTT

j_call: TRBJ2-1
d_call: -
v_call: TRBV11-2
clone_size: -
cdr3_aa: CASSHRDNEQFF
cdr3_nt: TGTGCCAGCAGTCATCGGGACAATGAGCAGTTCTTC

j_call: TRBJ2-2
d_call: TRBD1
v_call: TRBV7-9
clone_size: -
cdr3_aa: CASSLVDRGTGELFF
cdr3_nt: TGTGCCAGCAGCTTAGTAGACAGGGGAACCGGGGAGCTGTTTTTT

j_call: TRBJ1-2
d_call: -
v_call: TRBV5-8
clone_size: -
cdr3_aa: CASSFQTGLNYGYTF
cdr3_nt: TGTGCCAGCAGCTTTCAGACAGGACTTAACTATGGCTACACCTTC

j_call: TRBJ2-3
d_call: TRBD2
v_call: TRBV9
clone_size: -
cdr3_aa: CASSVPGLAGGPPGTQYF
cdr3_nt: TGTGCCAGCAGCGTCCCCGGACTAGCGGGGGGCCCCCCCGGGACGCAGTATTTT

j_call: TRBJ1-1
d_call: -
v_call: TRBV28
clone_size: -
cdr3_aa: CASSFRQHGEAFF
cdr3_nt: TGTGCCAGCAGTTTTAGACAGCACGGTGAAGCTTTCTTT

j_call: TRBJ2-1
d_call: TRBD2
v_call: TRBV5-4
clone_size: -
cdr3_aa: CASSFGGGSYNEQFF
cdr3_nt: TGTGCCAGCAGCTTCGGCGGGGGATCCTACAATGAGCAGTTCTTC

j_call: TRBJ2-7
d_call: TRBD2
v_call: TRBV5-1
clone_size: -
cdr3_aa: CASSLGAGQTYEQYF
cdr3_nt: TGCGCCAGCAGCTTGGGAGCGGGGCAGACCTACGAGCAGTACTTC

j_call: TRBJ1-4
d_call: TRBD1
v_call: TRBV3-1/TRBV3-2
clone_size: -
cdr3_aa: CASSLRDSNEKLFF
cdr3_nt: TGTGCCAGCAGCCTCCGGGACAGTAATGAAAAACTGTTTTTT

j_call: TRBJ2-1
d_call: TRBD2
v_call: TRBV15
clone_size: -
cdr3_aa: CATSSPGLAGVPYNEQFF
cdr3_nt: TGTGCCACCAGCAGCCCGGGACTAGCGGGAGTTCCCTACAATGAGCAGTTCTTC

j_call: TRBJ1-4
d_call: -
v_call: TRBV6-1
clone_size: -
cdr3_aa: CASTSGRVDEKLFF
cdr3_nt: TGTGCCAGCACCTCGGGGAGGGTCGATGAAAAACTGTTTTTT

j_call: TRBJ1-2
d_call: -
v_call: TRBV4-1
clone_size: -
cdr3_aa: CASSQDSGSTVYGYTF
cdr3_nt: TGCGCCAGCAGCCAAGATTCCGGCTCGACAGTCTACGGCTACACCTTC

j_call: TRBJ2-1
d_call: TRBD2
v_call: TRBV5-1
clone_size: -
cdr3_aa: CASSLVAGPYNEQFF
cdr3_nt: TGCGCCAGCAGCTTGGTAGCGGGACCCTACAATGAGCAGTTCTTC

j_call: TRBJ1-5
d_call: -
v_call: TRBV5-6
clone_size: -
cdr3_aa: CASSLSVRSSFSNQPQHF
cdr3_nt: TGTGCCAGCAGCTTATCCGTCCGGAGCTCCTTTAGCAATCAGCCCCAGCATTTT